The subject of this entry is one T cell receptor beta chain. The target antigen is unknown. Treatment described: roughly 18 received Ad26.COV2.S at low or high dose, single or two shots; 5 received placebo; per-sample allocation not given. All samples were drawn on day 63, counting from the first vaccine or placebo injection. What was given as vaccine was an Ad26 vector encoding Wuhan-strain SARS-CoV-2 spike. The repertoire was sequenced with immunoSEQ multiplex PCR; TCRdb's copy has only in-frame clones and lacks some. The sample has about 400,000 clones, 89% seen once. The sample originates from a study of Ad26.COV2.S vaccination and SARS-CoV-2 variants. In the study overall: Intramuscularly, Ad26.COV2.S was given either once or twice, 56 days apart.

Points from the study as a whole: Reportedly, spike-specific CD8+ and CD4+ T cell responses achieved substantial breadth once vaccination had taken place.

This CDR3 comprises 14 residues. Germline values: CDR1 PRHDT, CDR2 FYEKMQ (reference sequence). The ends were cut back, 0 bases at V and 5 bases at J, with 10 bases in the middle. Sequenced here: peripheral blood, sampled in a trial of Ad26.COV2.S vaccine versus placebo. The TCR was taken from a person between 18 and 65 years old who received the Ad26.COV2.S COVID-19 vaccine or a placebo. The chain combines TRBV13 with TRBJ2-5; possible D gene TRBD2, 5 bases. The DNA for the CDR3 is TGTGCCAGCAGCTTAGGCGCTAGCATGGAGACCCAGTACTTC. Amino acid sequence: CASSLGASMETQYF. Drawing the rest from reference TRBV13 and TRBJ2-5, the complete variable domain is AAGVIQSPRHLIKEKRETATLKCYPIPRHDTVYWYQQGPGQDPQFLISFYEKMQSDKGSIPDRFSAQQFSDYHSELNMSSLELGDSALYFCASSLGASMETQYFGPGTRLLVL.